The 27 T cell receptor beta chains below come from one sample, sequenced in a study of cytomegalovirus exposure and HLA in healthy donors. The PCR had 60 Vbeta and 13 Jbeta primers. Clones were read by immunoSEQ multiplex PCR, and TCRdb kept only the in-frame ones, dropping some. The table has around 150,000 clones, about 71% seen once. Sequenced: PBMCs. The receptors were gathered from a woman between 40 and 50 years old in good health and CMV-seropositive.

The V call is TRBV4-1, the J call TRBJ2-6; D call uncertain. Trimming removed 0 bases from V and 0 bases from J, with 9 bases in between. From germline, CDR1 is MGHRA and CDR2 YSYEKL. The CDR3 runs to 17 residues. DNA of the CDR3: TGCGCCAGCAGCCAAGAGTATGAGATCTCTGGGGCCAACGTCCTGACTTTC. The encoded protein is CASSQEYEISGANVLTF.

This sequence joins TRBV9 and TRBJ2-2; a weak D match, TRBD1 (5 bases). This CDR3 has 15 amino acids. The V end was cut by 2 bases, the J end by 7 bases, with 15 bases between. Germline V gene sequence: CDR1 SGDLS, CDR2 YYNGEE. The CDR3 bases are TGTGCCAGCAGCGTCCTGGGATGGGGCTTCGGGGAGCTGTTTTTT. It codes for CASSVLGWGFGELFF.

This clone was detected a few times. V gene TRBV18 combines with J gene TRBJ1-2, with unresolved D. Trimming left V 5 bases short and J 6 bases short, with 7 bases between. The CDR3 runs to 11 residues. From germline, CDR1 is KGHSH and CDR2 LQKENI. CDR3 amino acids: CASSREDGYTF. DNA of the CDR3: TGTGCCAGCTCAAGAGAGGATGGCTACACCTTC.

The V gene is TRBV28, the J gene TRBJ2-7; TRBD2 matches at 9 bases. The CDR3 consists of 15 residues. The germline V gene encodes CDR1 MDHEN and CDR2 SYDVKM. Trimming at V came to 6 bases and at J to 4 bases, leaving 10 bases not matched to a gene. DNA for the CDR3: TGTGCCAGCAGCTCCCCAGCGGGAGGAAGTTACGAGCAGTACTTC. Protein product: CASSSPAGGSYEQYF.

V and J are TRBV13 and TRBJ2-3; TRBD2 matches 9 bases. The germline gives CDR1 PRHDT, CDR2 FYEKMQ (reference sequence). V was clipped by 1 base and J by 2 bases; unmatched bases: 1. This CDR3 comprises 15 residues. CDR3 in DNA: TGTGCCAGCAGCTTAGTAGCGGGGGACACAGATACGCAGTATTTT. This codes for CASSLVAGDTDTQYF.

The rearrangement uses TRBV27 and TRBJ2-4; 8 bases agree with TRBD1. The J segment lost 1 base and the V segment lost 1 base, leaving 3 bases of the junction unmatched. Germline CDR1 reads MNHEY; CDR2 reads SMNVEV (reference sequence). This CDR3 has 16 residues. The CDR3 DNA reads as TGTGCCAGCAGTTTATTCGGGGACAGGGCCAAAAACATTCAGTACTTC. It is translated as CASSLFGDRAKNIQYF.

This chain uses TRBV25-1 with TRBJ2-7; TRBD1 agrees at 10 bases. The CDR3 has 13 residues. Germline V CDR1 and CDR2: MGHDK, SYGVNS. V lost 6 bases to trimming and J lost 5 bases; unmatched junction nucleotides: 4. CDR3 residues: CASRRQGANEQYF. CDR3 nucleotides: TGTGCCAGCAGAAGACAGGGGGCAAACGAGCAGTACTTC.

This chain uses TRBV5-1 with TRBJ2-7, with 8 bases fitting TRBD1. The ends lost 4 bases at V and 2 bases at J; junction bases unmatched: 8. CDR1 is SGHRS, CDR2 YFSETQ, per germline. The CDR3 has 15 amino acids. Here the CDR3 DNA reads TGCGCCAGCAGCCCGGACAGGGAAGCGGCCTACGAGCAGTACTTC. Its translation: CASSPDREAAYEQYF.

The V and J genes are TRBV7-2 and TRBJ2-3; D is unclear. The CDR3 contains 12 residues. Germline V CDR1 and CDR2: SGHTA, FQGNSA. Trimming removed 3 bases at V and 4 bases at J, with 5 bases between. The CDR3 loop reads CASSFYSDTQYF. The CDR3 DNA sequence: TGTGCCAGCAGCTTTTATTCAGATACGCAGTATTTT.

The rearrangement links TRBV28 to TRBJ1-3; D is undetermined. Germline values: CDR1 MDHEN, CDR2 SYDVKM. This CDR3 contains 13 residues. Trimming took off 6 bases at V and 8 bases at J, with 14 bases between the two ends. CDR3 residues: CASSPDQAYTIYF. CDR3 bases: TGTGCCAGCAGCCCCGACCAGGCGTACACCATATATTTT.

This chain uses TRBV2 with TRBJ1-5, with 7 bases aligning to TRBD1. CDR1 is SNHLY and CDR2 is FYNNEI in the germline V gene. The J segment lost 9 bases and the V segment lost 6 bases, leaving 11 bases of the junction unmatched. This CDR3 spans 14 amino acids. The CDR3 DNA reads as TGTGCCAGCAGCCAGGACAGGTGGGGTGGGCCCCAGCATTTT. Encoded protein: CASSQDRWGGPQHF. The full variable domain, with the rest looked up from reference TRBV2 and TRBJ1-5, is EPEVTQTPSHQVTQMGQEVILRCVPISNHLYFYWYRQILGQKVEFLVSFYNNEISEKSEIFDDQFSVERPDGSNFTLKIRSTKLEDSAMYFCASSQDRWGGPQHFGDGTRLSIL.

This clone has just a few counts. The V call is TRBV6-1, the J call TRBJ2-1; TRBD1 might be the D (6 bases). The ends were cut back, 11 bases at V and 1 base at J, with 15 bases in the middle. The CDR3 is 14 amino acids. Per the germline V gene, CDR1 is MNHNS and CDR2 is SASEGT. CDR3 in amino acids: CAAQMTGSYNEQFF. The CDR3 region has the DNA TGTGCCGCCCAAATGACAGGTTCCTACAATGAGCAGTTCTTC.

This clone was observed a handful of times. The chain is built from TRBV29-1 and TRBJ2-7; maybe TRBD2 (6 bases). Trimming shortened V by 3 bases and J by 2 bases, and 11 bases separated the two germline ends. The CDR3 is 13 amino acids. CDR1 is SQVTM, CDR2 ANQGSEA, per germline. CDR3 nucleotides: TGCAGCGTTGAGAGGATAGCGGCCTACGAGCAGTACTTC. This sequence encodes CSVERIAAYEQYF.

This clone has a handful of counts. This chain links TRBV11-1 with TRBJ1-6; TRBD1 matches at 8 bases. J lost 5 bases, V lost 5 bases, and 5 bases had no gene match. Germline CDR1 reads SGHAT; CDR2 reads FQDESV (reference sequence). The CDR3 covers 15 residues. The CDR3: CASSISDRDNSPLHF. CDR3 nucleotides: TGTGCCAGCAGCATATCGGACAGGGATAATTCACCCCTCCACTTT.

The V and J genes are TRBV9 and TRBJ1-1, with D tentatively TRBD1 (6 bases). In germline, CDR1 is SGDLS, CDR2 YYNGEE. Trimming took 2 bases from V and 1 from J, leaving 12 bases between them. This CDR3 is 15 amino acids long. The CDR3 loop is CASSVMTGQNTEAFF. In DNA form, the CDR3 reads TGTGCCAGCAGCGTCATGACAGGTCAGAACACTGAAGCTTTCTTT.

This clone was counted once. The chain recombines TRBV6-1 with TRBJ1-5; D is uncertain. Germline values: CDR1 MNHNS, CDR2 SASEGT. This CDR3 is built from 13 residues. Trimming cost V 6 bases and J 5 bases, with 11 bases left between them. The CDR3 here is CASSGELHQPQHF. The CDR3 coding sequence is TGTGCCAGCAGCGGGGAGCTTCATCAGCCCCAGCATTTT.

The chain links TRBV19 to TRBJ2-7, with 8 bases that match TRBD1. The CDR3 contains 15 residues. J was trimmed by 4 bases and V by 3 bases; bases with no gene match: 8. Germline assignment: CDR1 LNHDA and CDR2 SQIVND (reference sequence). The CDR3 region has the DNA TGTGCCAGTAGTATCGGACAGGGAGCCGGTTACGAGCAGTACTTC. This encodes CASSIGQGAGYEQYF.

This chain uses TRBV4-1 with TRBJ1-2, with a tentative D call TRBD1 (5 bases). The CDR3 sequence is 16 residues long. Germline assignment: CDR1 MGHRA and CDR2 YSYEKL. The ends were cut back, 0 bases at V and 4 bases at J, with 15 bases in the middle. The CDR3 spells CASSQDQWGVAYGYTF. The CDR3 nucleotides are TGCGCCAGCAGCCAAGACCAGTGGGGGGTGGCCTATGGCTACACCTTC.

In the case of this clone: The same CDR3 can be traced to other DNA sequences in this sample. The CDR3 nucleotides read TGTGCCAGCAGCGTCGCCGGGACAGGGCAAGAGACCCAGTACTTC. Translation gives CASSVAGTGQETQYF. The genes are TRBV9 and TRBJ2-5; the match to TRBD1 covers 9 bases. Germline values: CDR1 SGDLS, CDR2 YYNGEE. Unmatched junction bases numbered 4, after V lost 2 bases and J lost 2 bases. This CDR3 has 15 amino acids.

The chain joins TRBV6-5 to TRBJ1-1; 7 nucleotides line up with TRBD1. The CDR3 sequence is 13 residues long. V lost 4 bases, J lost 7 bases, and 6 bases stayed unmatched. Germline V gene lookup returns CDR1 MNHEY and CDR2 SVGAGI. The CDR3 DNA reads TGTGCCAGCAGTTCCTTCCGGGACAGTGAAGCTTTCTTT. It codes for CASSSFRDSEAFF.

The chain recombines TRBV5-8 with TRBJ2-3; tentative D call: TRBD2 (5 bases). V was trimmed by 1 base and J by 5 bases, leaving 11 bases between them. Per the germline V gene, CDR1 is SGHTS and CDR2 is YDEGEE. This CDR3 spans 14 amino acids. CDR3 nucleotides: TGTGCCAGCAGCTTGACTAGGTGGAGAGATACGCAGTATTTT. Its protein product is CASSLTRWRDTQYF.

This sequence joins TRBV28 and TRBJ1-2, with D maybe TRBD1 (5 bases). Deletions cut 6 bases from V and 3 bases from J, with 14 bases between. The germline V gene encodes CDR1 MDHEN and CDR2 SYDVKM. The CDR3 runs to 14 residues. The chain's CDR3 is CASSPGWGDYGYTF. The CDR3 region has the DNA TGTGCCAGCAGCCCAGGCTGGGGGGACTATGGCTACACCTTC.

This chain connects TRBV18 to TRBJ1-1; 9 bases fit TRBD1. V was pared by 1 base and J by 5 bases, with 8 bases of the junction left unmatched. This CDR3 comprises 16 residues. CDR1 is KGHSH, CDR2 LQKENI, per germline. CDR3 nucleotides: TGTGCCAGCTCACCACTAACAGGGGGCGCAAGGACTGAAGCTTTCTTT. Encoded protein: CASSPLTGGARTEAFF.

V usage is TRBV28 and J usage is TRBJ2-3; the D is unclear. V lost 11 bases and J lost 0, with 12 bases in between. Germline V gene sequence: CDR1 MDHEN, CDR2 SYDVKM. The CDR3 loop spans 13 amino acids. CDR3 DNA sequence: TGTGCCTATAAGGCGGCCAGCACAGATACGCAGTATTTT. Translated: CAYKAASTDTQYF.

This clone was seen a single time. This sequence joins TRBV9 and TRBJ2-5; tentatively, D is TRBD2 (6 bases). The CDR3 consists of 15 residues. Germline loops: CDR1 SGDLS, CDR2 YYNGEE. V was pared by 3 bases and J by 5 bases, with 17 bases between. The CDR3 sequence: CASSDGTARGETQYF. The DNA for the CDR3 is TGTGCCAGCAGCGACGGGACTGCCCGGGGGGAGACCCAGTACTTC.

This clone came up a few times. This chain links TRBV5-6 with TRBJ2-3, with 10 bases fitting TRBD2. V dropped 4 bases and J dropped 7; count of bases not matched to a gene: 9. Germline CDR1 is SGHDT and CDR2 is YYEEEE. CDR3 size: 15 residues. The CDR3 coding sequence is TGTGCCAGCAGCCCGAGCGGGAGGGGGGAGTATACGCAGTATTTT. It yields the protein CASSPSGRGEYTQYF.

V usage is TRBV7-2 and J usage is TRBJ2-2; possible D gene TRBD2, 6 bases. This CDR3 is 15 amino acids long. The V end lost 5 bases, the J end lost 2 bases, and 12 bases lay between the germline ends. Germline V gene data show CDR1 as SGHTA and CDR2 as FQGNSA. The CDR3 loop is CASSVNGRNTGELFF. The CDR3 region has the DNA TGTGCCAGCAGCGTCAACGGGAGAAACACCGGGGAGCTGTTTTTT.